The source of this TCR beta chain is a study of cytomegalovirus exposure and HLA in healthy donors. On this clone itself: The antigen is undetermined.

The CDR3 length is 16 residues. In germline, CDR1 is PRHDT, CDR2 FYEKMQ (reference sequence). Trimming removed 4 bases from V and 3 bases from J; junction bases left unmatched: 9. Study-wide points: The study listed 164 cytomegalovirus-associated TCR beta chains. A later analysis found that most CMV-associated TCR beta chains appeared HLA-restricted. A later examination showed that TCR association rates differed by HLA locus, with DRB1 most and HLA-C fewest.

Primers for the PCR totalled 60 Vbeta and 13 Jbeta. Sequencing used immunoSEQ multiplex PCR; TCRdb keeps in-frame clones, though not all of them. The table has about 130,000 clones, about three quarters seen once. This chain links TRBV13 with TRBJ2-1; 7 bases are shared with TRBD2. The TCR originated in a woman aged 55-69 years in good health and CMV-seropositive. The sequencing sample was made of PBMCs. The CDR3 loop is CASSYERDLYYNEQFF. In DNA form, the CDR3 reads TGTGCCAGCAGCTACGAGCGGGACCTATACTACAATGAGCAGTTCTTC.